This section outlines one TCR beta chain sequence together with its context. Its antigen is still unknown. The timepoints at which blood was sampled were baseline, cycle 4 day 1, and cycle 7 day 1. Clones were read by immunoSEQ multiplex PCR, and TCRdb kept only the in-frame ones, dropping some. The sample has tens of thousands of clones; around 87% are singletons. The junction had 3 bases not matched to a gene; V was cut back by 6 bases and J by 4 bases. The CDR3 consists of 12 residues. Germline CDR1 is SGHDT and CDR2 is YYEEEE. This sample is part of a study of OX40 agonist ivuxolimab in advanced cancers. Study information: Cancers in dose escalation were hepatocellular, melanoma, renal cell and head and neck. Broader study findings: On average, CD8+ T cells had more expanded clones than CD4+. The authors also found low normalized T-cell clonal expansion in some nonresponders.

This receptor was identified in an adult with an advanced solid tumor such as melanoma, head and neck, liver or kidney cancer. The chain employs TRBV5-6 and TRBJ1-2; TRBD1 agrees at 7 bases. The source was CD4+ or CD8+ T cells sorted from blood, collected in a trial of the OX40 agonist ivuxolimab. This CDR3 is CASTRDSYGYTF. CDR3 coding DNA: TGTGCCAGCACCCGGGACAGCTATGGCTACACCTTC. Looking up the rest from reference TRBV5-6 and TRBJ1-2 gives the full variable domain: DAGVTQSPTHLIKTRGQQVTLRCSPKSGHDTVSWYQQALGQGPQFIFQYYEEEERQRGNFPDRFSGHQFPNYSSELNVNALLLGDSALYLCASTRDSYGYTFGSGTRLTVV.